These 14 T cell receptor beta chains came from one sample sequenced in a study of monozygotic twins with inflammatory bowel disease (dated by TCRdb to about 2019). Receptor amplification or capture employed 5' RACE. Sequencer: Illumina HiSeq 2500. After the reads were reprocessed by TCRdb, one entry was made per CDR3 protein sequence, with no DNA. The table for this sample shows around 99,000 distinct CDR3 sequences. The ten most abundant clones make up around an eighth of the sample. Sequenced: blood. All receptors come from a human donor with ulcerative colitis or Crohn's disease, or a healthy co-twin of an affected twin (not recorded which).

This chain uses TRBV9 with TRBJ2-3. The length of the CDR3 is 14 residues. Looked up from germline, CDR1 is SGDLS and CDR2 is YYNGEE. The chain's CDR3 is CASSVDGQLDTQYF.

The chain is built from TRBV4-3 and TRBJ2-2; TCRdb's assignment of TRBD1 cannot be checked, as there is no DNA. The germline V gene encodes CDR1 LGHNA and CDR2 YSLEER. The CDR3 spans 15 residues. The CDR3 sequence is CASSQMTVDTGELFF.

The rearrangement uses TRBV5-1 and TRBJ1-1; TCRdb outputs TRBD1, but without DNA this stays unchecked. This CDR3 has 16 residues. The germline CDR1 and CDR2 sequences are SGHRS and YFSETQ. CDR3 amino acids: CASSLGQGAAVTEAFF.

CDR3: CASIPSHYGYTF. The V call is TRBV2, the J call TRBJ1-2. The CDR3 is 12 residues long. The germline gives CDR1 SNHLY, CDR2 FYNNEI.

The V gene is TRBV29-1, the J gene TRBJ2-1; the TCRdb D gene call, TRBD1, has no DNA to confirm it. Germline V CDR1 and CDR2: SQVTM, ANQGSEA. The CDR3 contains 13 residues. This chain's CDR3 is CSVVVQGKDEQFF.

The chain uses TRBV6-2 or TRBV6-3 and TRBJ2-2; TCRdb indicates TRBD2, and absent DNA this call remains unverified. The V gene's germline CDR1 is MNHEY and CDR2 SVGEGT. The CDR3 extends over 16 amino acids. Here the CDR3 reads CASSSLSGRATGELFF.

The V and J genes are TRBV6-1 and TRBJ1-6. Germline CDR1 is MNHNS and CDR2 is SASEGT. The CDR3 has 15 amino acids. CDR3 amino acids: CASSESPGRDSPLHF.

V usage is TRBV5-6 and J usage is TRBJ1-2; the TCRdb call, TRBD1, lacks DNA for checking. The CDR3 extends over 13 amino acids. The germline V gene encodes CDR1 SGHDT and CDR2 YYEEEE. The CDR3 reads CASRIGQAYGYTF.

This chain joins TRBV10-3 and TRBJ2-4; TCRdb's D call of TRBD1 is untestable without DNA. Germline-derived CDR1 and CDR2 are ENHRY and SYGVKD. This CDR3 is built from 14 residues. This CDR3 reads CAISESKQGNIQYF.

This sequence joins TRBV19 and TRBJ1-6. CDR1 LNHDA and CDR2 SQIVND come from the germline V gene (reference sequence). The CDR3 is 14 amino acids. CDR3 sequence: CASSIGDYNSPLHF.

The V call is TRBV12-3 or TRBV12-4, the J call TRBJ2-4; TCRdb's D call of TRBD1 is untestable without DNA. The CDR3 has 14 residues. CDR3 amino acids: CASSHQGVGNMQYF.

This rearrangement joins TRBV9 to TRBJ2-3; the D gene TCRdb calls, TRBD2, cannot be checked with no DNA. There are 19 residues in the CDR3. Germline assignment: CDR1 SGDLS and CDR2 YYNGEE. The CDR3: CASSTTHGRGAGFTDTQYF.

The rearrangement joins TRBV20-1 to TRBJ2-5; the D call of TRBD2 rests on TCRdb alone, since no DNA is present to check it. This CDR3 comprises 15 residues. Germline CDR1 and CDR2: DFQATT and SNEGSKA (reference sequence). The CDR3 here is CSALTNEGSQETQYF.

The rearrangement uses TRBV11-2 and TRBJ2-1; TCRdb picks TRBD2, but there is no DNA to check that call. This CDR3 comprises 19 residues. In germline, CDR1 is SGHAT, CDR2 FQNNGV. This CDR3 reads CASSLVSPGLAGPGNEQFF.